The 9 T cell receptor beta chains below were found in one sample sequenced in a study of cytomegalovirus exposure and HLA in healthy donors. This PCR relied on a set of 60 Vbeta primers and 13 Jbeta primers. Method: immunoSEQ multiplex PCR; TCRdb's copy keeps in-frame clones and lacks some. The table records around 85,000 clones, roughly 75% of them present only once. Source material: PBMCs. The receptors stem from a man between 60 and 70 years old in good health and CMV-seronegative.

The CDR3 DNA reads as TGTGCCAGCAGTCCTTCCCTGGGCCGCGGGGGCAATCAGCCCCAGCATTTT. Amino acids: CASSPSLGRGGNQPQHF. The J gene is TRBJ1-5, the V gene TRBV28; D is unclear. The ends were cut back, 5 bases at V and 2 bases at J, with 19 bases in the middle. The germline V gene has CDR1 MDHEN and CDR2 SYDVKM. The CDR3 spans 17 residues.

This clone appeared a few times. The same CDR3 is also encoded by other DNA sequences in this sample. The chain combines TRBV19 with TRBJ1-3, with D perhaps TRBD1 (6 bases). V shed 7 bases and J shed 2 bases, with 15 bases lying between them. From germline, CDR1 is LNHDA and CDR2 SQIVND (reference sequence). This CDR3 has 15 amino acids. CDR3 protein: CASKPQGNTGNTIYF. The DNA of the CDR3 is TGTGCCAGTAAACCACAGGGAAATACTGGAAACACCATATATTTT.

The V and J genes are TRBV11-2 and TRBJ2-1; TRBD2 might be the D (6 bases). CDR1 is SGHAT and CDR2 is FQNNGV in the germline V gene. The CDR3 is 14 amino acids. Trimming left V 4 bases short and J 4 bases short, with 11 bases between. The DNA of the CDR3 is TGTGCCAGCAGCTATGGCGGGGTTTACAATGAGCAGTTCTTC. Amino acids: CASSYGGVYNEQFF.

The CDR3 is CASSQFGQNYGYTF. CDR3 DNA: TGCGCCAGCAGCCAATTTGGGCAGAACTATGGCTACACCTTC. The chain joins TRBV4-1 to TRBJ1-2; D is undetermined. Germline CDR1 and CDR2: MGHRA and YSYEKL. The germline V and J ends were trimmed by 2 bases and 2 bases, with 9 bases remaining between them. The CDR3 runs to 14 residues.

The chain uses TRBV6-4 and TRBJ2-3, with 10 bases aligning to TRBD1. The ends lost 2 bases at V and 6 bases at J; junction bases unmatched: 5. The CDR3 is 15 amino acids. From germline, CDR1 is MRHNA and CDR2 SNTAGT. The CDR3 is CASSDGGTGEDTQYF. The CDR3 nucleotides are TGTGCCAGCAGTGACGGGGGGACAGGGGAGGATACGCAGTATTTT.

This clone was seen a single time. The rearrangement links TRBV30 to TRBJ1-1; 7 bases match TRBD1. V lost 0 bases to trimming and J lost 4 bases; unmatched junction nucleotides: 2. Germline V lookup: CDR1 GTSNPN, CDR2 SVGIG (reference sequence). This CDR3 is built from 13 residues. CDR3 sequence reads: CAWSVDRATEAFF. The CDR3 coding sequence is TGTGCCTGGAGTGTTGACAGGGCCACTGAAGCTTTCTTT.

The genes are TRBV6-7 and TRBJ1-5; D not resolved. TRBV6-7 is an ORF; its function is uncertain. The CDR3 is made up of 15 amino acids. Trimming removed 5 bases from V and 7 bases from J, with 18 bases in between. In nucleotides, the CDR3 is TGTGCCAGCAGTCCCCTCCCCGAGGGAGGGCAGCCCCAGCATTTT. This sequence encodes CASSPLPEGGQPQHF.

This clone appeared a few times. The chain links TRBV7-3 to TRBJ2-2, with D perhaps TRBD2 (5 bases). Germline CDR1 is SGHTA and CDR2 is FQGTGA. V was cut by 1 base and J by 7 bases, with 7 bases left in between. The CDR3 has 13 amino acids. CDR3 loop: CASSLIRGGELFF. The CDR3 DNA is TGTGCCAGCAGCTTAATTCGGGGCGGGGAGCTGTTTTTT. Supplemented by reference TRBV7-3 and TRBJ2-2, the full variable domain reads GAGVSQTPSNKVTEKGKYVELRCDPISGHTALYWYRQSLGQGPEFLIYFQGTGAADDSGLPNDRFFAVRPEGSVSTLKIQRTERGDSAVYLCASSLIRGGELFFGEGSRLTVL.

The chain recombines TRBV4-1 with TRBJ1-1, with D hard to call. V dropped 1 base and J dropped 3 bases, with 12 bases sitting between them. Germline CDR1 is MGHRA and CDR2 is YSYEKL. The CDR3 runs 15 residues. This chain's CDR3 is CASSQANYEYTEAFF. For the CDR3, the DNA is TGCGCCAGCAGCCAAGCGAACTATGAGTACACTGAAGCTTTCTTT.